The clone carrying this T cell receptor (beta chain) was detected a few times. Its antigen is undetermined. The entry originates in a study of T-cell reconstitution after alpha-beta-depleted transplantation in children. In germline, CDR1 is DFQATT, CDR2 SNEGSKA (reference sequence). The CDR3 totals 18 residues. Germline trimming cut 0 bases from V and 0 bases from J; bases unmatched to any gene: 5. Unique molecular identifiers tagged the TCRbeta library. From the PCR reads, TCRdb called clonotypes with MiXCR, one entry per CDR3 protein. The data show 77,000 or so distinct CDR3 sequences, approximately 18% seen once. Findings and caveats of the study: The authors attributed T-cell counts and diversity one year after transplant mostly to newly produced T cells. The origin of high day-60 TCRbeta diversity in some patients lay in surviving recipient T cells and thymic progenitors. Where alpha-beta T cells came from about two months after transplant was reportedly several hundred expanded graft clones.

The receptor comes from a male patient aged 2 to 10 who had a stem cell transplant for acute lymphoblastic leukemia, so the T cells may come from the graft donor. The sequencing here drew on PBMCs, mostly from graft donor cells, taken 360 days after TCRalphabeta/CD19-depleted stem cell transplant. This rearrangement joins TRBV20-1 to TRBJ2-2, with 12 positions matching TRBD2. CDR3 loop: CSARDSSGRGANTGELFF. CDR3 sequence (DNA): TGCAGTGCTAGAGATTCTAGCGGGAGGGGGGCGAACACCGGGGAGCTGTTTTTT.